One sample yielded the 7 T cell receptor delta chains listed below, sequenced in a study of gamma-delta chains in newborns, infants, children. TCRdb called clones anew from the reads with CATT. The sample shows about 4,000 delta-chain clones, less than 45% of them seen only once. The specimen was blood. These receptors all come from a child who received the measles vaccine.

A word on this clone: This CDR3 is also generated by other DNA sequences in the sample. The chain joins TRDV1 to TRDJ1; D unclear. The CDR3 is 18 residues long. Germline lookup yields CDR1 TSWWSYY and CDR2 QGS. V gave up 0 bases and J gave up 0 bases, with 17 bases separating them. The CDR3 reads CALGELKHSGHYTDKLIF. The CDR3 DNA reads as TGTGCTCTTGGGGAACTGAAACATTCGGGACATTACACCGATAAACTCATCTTT.

As to this clone: At one end the junction does not follow the germline gene, possibly because of a read error. This chain links TRDV1 with TRDJ1; either TRDD2 or TRDD3 may fit D (9 bases each). The CDR3 consists of 20 residues. Germline CDR1 is TSWWSYY and CDR2 is QGS. In nucleotides, the CDR3 is TGTGCTCCTGGGGAGGGGCCTTCCTACGAGTACTGGGGGAGTATCGATAAACTCATCTTT. Its protein is CAPGEGPSYEYWGSIDKLIF.

Note on this clone: Being one base from a much bigger clone, this may be a read error. This chain uses TRDV1 with TRDJ1; TRDD3 might be the D (6 bases). This CDR3 region has 20 residues. Trimming removed 2 bases from V and 1 base from J, with 26 bases in between. CDR1 and CDR2 (germline): TSWWSYY, QGS. The CDR3 protein is CALGEGGLYYWDFGTDKLIF. The CDR3 nucleotides are TGTGCTCTTGGGGAAGGGGGGTTATACTACTGGGACTTTGGCACCGATAAACTCATCTTT.

This clone is large in the sample. Other DNA sequences in this sample translate to the same CDR3. The chain combines TRDV1 with TRDJ1, with 7 positions matching TRDD3. The CDR3 has 16 amino acids. Per germline, CDR1 TSWWSYY and CDR2 QGS. Germline trimming cut 3 bases from V and 1 base from J; bases unmatched to any gene: 8. The CDR3 sequence is CALGDTRDWGTDKLIF. The DNA of the CDR3 is TGTGCTCTTGGGGACACTAGGGACTGGGGCACCGATAAACTCATCTTT.

This clone came up a few times. The chain carries TRDV1 and TRDJ1; 7 bases align to TRDD3. This CDR3 contains 20 residues. Trimming took 2 bases from V and 0 from J; bases not matched to a gene: 18. The germline V gene encodes CDR1 TSWWSYY and CDR2 QGS. The chain's CDR3 is CALGEVTATGDSPYTDKLIF. The CDR3 DNA sequence: TGTGCTCTTGGGGAAGTAACAGCCACGGGGGATTCCCCGTACACCGATAAACTCATCTTT.

This clone was seen a few times. The chain joins TRDV1 to TRDJ1; tentative D call: TRDD3 (5 bases). The CDR3 runs to 19 residues. Per germline, CDR1 TSWWSYY and CDR2 QGS. The germline V and J ends were trimmed by 2 bases and 8 bases, with 30 bases remaining between them. The chain's CDR3 is CALGEITEEYWLRFGKLIF. The DNA for the CDR3 is TGTGCTCTTGGGGAAATAACCGAGGAGTACTGGCTCCGGTTTGGGAAACTCATCTTT.

In the case of this clone: A much larger clone sits a single nucleotide away, making a read error possible. CDR3 residues: CALGDSLLRPSYGGILPYTDKLIF. The DNA for the CDR3 is TGTGCTCTTGGGGACTCATTGCTTCGGCCTTCCTATGGGGGGATACTCCCTTACACCGATAAACTCATCTTT. The chain couples TRDV1 to TRDJ1; D is perhaps TRDD3 (9 bases). Trimming took 3 bases from V and 0 from J, leaving 38 bases between them. The CDR3 is 24 residues long. The germline CDR1 and CDR2 sequences are TSWWSYY and QGS.